This TCR beta chain came from a study of blood T cell repertoires in COVID-19. Germline CDR1 and CDR2: MDHEN and SYDVKM. V shed 5 bases, J shed 4 bases, and the junction held 4 bases outside the gene matches. This CDR3 region has 13 residues. Clones were sequenced by immunoSEQ multiplex PCR, and TCRdb holds only the in-frame ones, with some missing. This table holds some 100,000 clones, roughly 89% found once. V is TRBV28 and J is TRBJ1-2; 7 bases agree with TRBD1. The sample was peripheral blood. This TCR derives from a woman older than 75 with active COVID-19. The CDR3 region has the DNA TGTGCCAGCAGTCTGGGGACAGTCTATGGCTACACCTTC. It codes for CASSLGTVYGYTF.